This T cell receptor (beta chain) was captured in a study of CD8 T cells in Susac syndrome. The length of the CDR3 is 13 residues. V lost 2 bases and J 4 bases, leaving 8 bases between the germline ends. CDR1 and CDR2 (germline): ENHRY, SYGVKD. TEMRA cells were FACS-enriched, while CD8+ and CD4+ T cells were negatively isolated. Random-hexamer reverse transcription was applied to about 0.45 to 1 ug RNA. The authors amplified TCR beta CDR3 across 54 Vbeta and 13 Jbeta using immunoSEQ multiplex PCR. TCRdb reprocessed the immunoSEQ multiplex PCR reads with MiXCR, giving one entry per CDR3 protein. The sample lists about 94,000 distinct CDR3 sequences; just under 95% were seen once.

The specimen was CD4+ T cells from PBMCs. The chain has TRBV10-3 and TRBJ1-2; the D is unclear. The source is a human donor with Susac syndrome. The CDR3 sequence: CAISEEYSYGYTF. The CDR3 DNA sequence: TGTGCCATCAGTGAGGAATACAGCTATGGCTACACCTTC.